What follows describes a single T cell receptor beta chain. Its binding antigen is unknown. No much larger clone is present one base from it, and per-base qualities are unavailable. The sample comes from a study of regulatory T cells in long-lasting Graves disease (dated by TCRdb to the early 2020s). At the level of the whole study: Persistent Graves' disease meant more than 5 years of antithyroid drug treatment with TSH receptor autoantibodies that stayed positive. A total of about 35 samples underwent TCR sequencing, from around 13 patients with persistent Graves' disease and 20 patients with newly diagnosed Graves' disease. Persistent Graves' disease patients were compared with newly diagnosed Graves' disease patients by peripheral blood TCR sequencing and RNA sequencing. Antithyroid drugs had been taken for around 9.8 years on average by persistent Graves' disease patients in the clinical cohort. The study was conducted in China and was registered as a clinical trial.

The method behind the library was multiplex PCR. Sequenced on an Illumina HiSeq 4000. iRepertoire HTBI primers and Arm-PCR amplification of CDR3 regions were used to construct TCR beta libraries. Before sequencing, the PCR products went through gel purification. As for the authors' bioinformatics: Gene usage analysis of CDR3 amino acid clonotypes used the approximately 62 TRBV and 11 to 15 TRBJ segments found across samples. COPE and FqMerger were used to merge the filtered high-quality paired reads into contigs. BLAST was used to align contigs to IMGT TRBV, TRBD and TRBJ reference genes, and CDR3 was defined according to IMGT. Any clonotype with a frequency above 0.1% was counted as a highly expanded clone. Shannon entropy was used to measure repertoire diversity, and the Gini coefficient was used to measure V-J evenness. A clonotype was considered public if more than one individual shared it. The raw public reads went through TCRdb reprocessing: fastp at Q25, MiXCR clone calling, in-frame beta chains kept. Entries are consolidated by CDR3 protein sequence, retaining the most common genes and DNA. The V and J calls were determined by TCRdb, not by the authors. In this sample the table shows fewer than 400,000 distinct CDR3 sequences, around 20% of which occur a single time. 25% to 30% of the sample is held by the ten biggest clonotypes.

The junction shows trimming of 5 bases on V and 0 bases on J, plus 8 bases between the germline ends. Including cysteine and phenylalanine, the CDR3 has 14 amino acids. The DNA shown is the 42-base CDR3, in frame from base 1. According to the germline V gene (reference sequence), CDR1 reads PRHDT and CDR2 reads FYEKMQ. The time point label corresponds to: persistent/refractory GD, antithyroid drugs over 5 years with positive TRAb. RNA was extracted from PBMCs in TRIzol for both TCR sequencing and RNA sequencing. The diagnosis of Graves' disease was made according to American Thyroid Association guidelines. The patients came from an endocrinology department in Xi'an, China. Each patient gave about 8.1 milliliters of peripheral blood, collected in an EDTA anticoagulant tube. PBMCs were isolated by Ficoll Paque Plus density gradient separation without further T cell sorting. An Agilent 2100 Bioanalyzer and agarose gel were used to check RNA quality, and a NanoDrop 2000 was used to measure RNA concentration.

The research as a whole found: The small sample size was acknowledged by the authors as a limitation that may reduce accuracy. Sequencing and analysis were restricted to the TCR beta chain. Patients with persistent disease shared more public clonotypes (approximately 2,500) than newly diagnosed patients did (around 1,000). Lower TCR Shannon entropy and fewer highly expanded clones were observed in persistent Graves' disease patients than in newly diagnosed patients, which suggested clonal expansion. Persistent disease showed preferential use of TRBV28, TRBJ1-2 and TRBJ2-5, whereas newly diagnosed disease favored TRBV20-1 and TRBJ2-1. Peripheral blood alone was examined, since thyroid tissue, which constituted the primary lesion, could not be accessed.

The sample here was peripheral blood mononuclear cells (PBMCs), taken when the disease was refractory, from a patient treated with antithyroid drugs. The rearrangement joined TRBV13 to TRBJ1-3, with the identity of the D gene unclear. This receptor was obtained from a female donor with Graves disease. This receptor carries the CDR3 CASSARDSGNTIYF. The sequenced DNA is TGTGCCAGCAGCGCAAGGGACTCTGGAAACACCATATATTTT.